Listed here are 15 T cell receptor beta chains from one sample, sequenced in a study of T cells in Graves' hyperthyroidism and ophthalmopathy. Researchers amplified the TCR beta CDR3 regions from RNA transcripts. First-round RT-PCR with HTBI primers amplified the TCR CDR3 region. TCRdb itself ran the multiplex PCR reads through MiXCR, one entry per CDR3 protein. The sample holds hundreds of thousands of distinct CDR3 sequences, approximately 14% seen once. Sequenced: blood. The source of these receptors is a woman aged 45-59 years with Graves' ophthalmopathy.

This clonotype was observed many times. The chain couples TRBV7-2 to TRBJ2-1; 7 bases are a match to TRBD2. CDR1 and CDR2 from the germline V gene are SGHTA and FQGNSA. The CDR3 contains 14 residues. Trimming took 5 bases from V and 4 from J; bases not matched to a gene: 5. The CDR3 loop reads CASSSGVRYNEQFF. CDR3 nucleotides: TGTGCCAGCAGCAGCGGGGTCCGATACAATGAGCAGTTCTTC.

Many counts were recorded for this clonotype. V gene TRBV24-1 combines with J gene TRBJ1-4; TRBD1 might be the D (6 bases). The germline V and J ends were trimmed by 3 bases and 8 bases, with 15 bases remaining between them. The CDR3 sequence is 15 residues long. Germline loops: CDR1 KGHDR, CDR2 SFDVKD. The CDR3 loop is CATSDPRGGGEKLFF. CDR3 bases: TGTGCCACCAGTGATCCCCGAGGGGGAGGCGAAAAACTGTTTTTT.

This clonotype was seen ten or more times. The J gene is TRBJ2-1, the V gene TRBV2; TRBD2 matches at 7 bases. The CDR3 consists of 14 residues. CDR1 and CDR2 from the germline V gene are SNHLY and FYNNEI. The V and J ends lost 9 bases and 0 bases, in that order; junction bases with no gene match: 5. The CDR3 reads CASRAGPSYNEQFF. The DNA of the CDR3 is TGTGCCAGTAGAGCGGGACCCTCCTACAATGAGCAGTTCTTC.

The CDR3 bases are TGTGCCAGCATAGGCCTAGGGGGAAACACAGATACGCAGTATTTT. Its protein is CASIGLGGNTDTQYF. The chain employs TRBV6-1 and TRBJ2-3; weak D call: TRBD1 (6 bases). V was cut by 7 bases and J by 2 bases, with 16 bases left in between. Germline loops: CDR1 MNHNS, CDR2 SASEGT. CDR3 length: 15 residues.

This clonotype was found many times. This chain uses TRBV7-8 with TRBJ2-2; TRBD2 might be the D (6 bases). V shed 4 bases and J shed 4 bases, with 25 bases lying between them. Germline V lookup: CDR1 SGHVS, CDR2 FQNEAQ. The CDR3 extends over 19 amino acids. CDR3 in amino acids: CASSSVEGRDLVGTGELFF. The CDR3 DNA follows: TGTGCCAGCAGCTCGGTTGAGGGACGGGACTTGGTGGGCACCGGGGAGCTGTTTTTT.

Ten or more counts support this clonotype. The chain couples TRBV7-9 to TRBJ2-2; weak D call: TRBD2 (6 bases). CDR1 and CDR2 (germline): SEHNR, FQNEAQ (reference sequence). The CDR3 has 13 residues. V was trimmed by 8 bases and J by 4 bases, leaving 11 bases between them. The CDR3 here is CASPTRSTGELFF. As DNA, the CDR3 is TGTGCCAGCCCGACTAGAAGCACCGGGGAGCTGTTTTTT.

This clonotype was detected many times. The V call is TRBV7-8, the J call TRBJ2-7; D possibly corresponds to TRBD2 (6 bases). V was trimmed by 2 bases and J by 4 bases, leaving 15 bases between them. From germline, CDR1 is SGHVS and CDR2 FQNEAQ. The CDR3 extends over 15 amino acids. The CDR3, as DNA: TGTGCCAGCAGCTTACCGGGACTTGTGGAGTACGAGCAGTACTTC. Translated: CASSLPGLVEYEQYF. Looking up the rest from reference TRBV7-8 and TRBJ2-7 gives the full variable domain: GAGVSQSPRYKVAKRGQDVALRCDPISGHVSLFWYQQALGQGPEFLTYFQNEAQLDKSGLPSDRFFAERPEGSVSTLKIQRTQQEDSAVYLCASSLPGLVEYEQYFGPGTRLTVT.

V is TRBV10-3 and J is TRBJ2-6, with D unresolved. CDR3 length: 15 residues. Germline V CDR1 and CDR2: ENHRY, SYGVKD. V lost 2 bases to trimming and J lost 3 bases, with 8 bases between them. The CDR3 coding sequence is TGTGCCATCAGTGAGGGGAACAATGGGGCCAACGTCCTGACTTTC. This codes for CAISEGNNGANVLTF.

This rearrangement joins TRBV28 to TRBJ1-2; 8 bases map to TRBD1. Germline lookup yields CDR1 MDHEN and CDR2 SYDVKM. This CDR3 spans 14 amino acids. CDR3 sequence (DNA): TGTGGGTCTTTAGGGACAGGAATGAACTATGGCTACACCTTC. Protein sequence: CGSLGTGMNYGYTF.

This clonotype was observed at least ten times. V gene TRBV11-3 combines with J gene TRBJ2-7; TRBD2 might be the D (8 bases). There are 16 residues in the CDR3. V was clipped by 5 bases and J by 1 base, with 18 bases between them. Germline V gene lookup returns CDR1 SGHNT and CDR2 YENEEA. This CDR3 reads CASSAISGTVSYEQYF. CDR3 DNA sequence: TGTGCCAGCAGCGCAATTAGCGGGACAGTTTCCTACGAGCAGTACTTC.

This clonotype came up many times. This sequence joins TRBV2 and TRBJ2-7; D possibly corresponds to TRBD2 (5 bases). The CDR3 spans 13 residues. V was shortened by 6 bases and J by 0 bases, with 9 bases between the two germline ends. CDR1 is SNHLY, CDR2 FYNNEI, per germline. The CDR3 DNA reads TGTGCCAGCAGCGTACTAGTCTCCTACGAGCAGTACTTC. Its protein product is CASSVLVSYEQYF.

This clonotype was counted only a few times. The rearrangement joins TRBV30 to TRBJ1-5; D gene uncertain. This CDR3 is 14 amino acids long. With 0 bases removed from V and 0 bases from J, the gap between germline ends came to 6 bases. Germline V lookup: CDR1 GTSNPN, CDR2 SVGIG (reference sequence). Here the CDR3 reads CAWSVTSSNQPQHF. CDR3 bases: TGTGCCTGGAGTGTTACCAGTAGCAATCAGCCCCAGCATTTT.

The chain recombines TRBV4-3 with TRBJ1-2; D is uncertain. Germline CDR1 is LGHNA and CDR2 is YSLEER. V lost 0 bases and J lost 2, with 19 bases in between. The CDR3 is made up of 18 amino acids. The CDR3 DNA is TGCGCCAGCAGCCAAGATCTATATGACGGCAGCCAAAACTATGGCTACACCTTC. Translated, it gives CASSQDLYDGSQNYGYTF.

The CDR3 is CASSSGQGRTDTQYF. CDR3 DNA sequence: TGTGCCAGCTCATCAGGACAGGGTCGCACAGATACGCAGTATTTT. The chain joins TRBV18 to TRBJ2-3, with 8 bases fitting TRBD1. V lost 5 bases to trimming and J lost 1 base; unmatched junction nucleotides: 5. Germline loops: CDR1 KGHSH, CDR2 LQKENI. This CDR3 region has 15 residues.

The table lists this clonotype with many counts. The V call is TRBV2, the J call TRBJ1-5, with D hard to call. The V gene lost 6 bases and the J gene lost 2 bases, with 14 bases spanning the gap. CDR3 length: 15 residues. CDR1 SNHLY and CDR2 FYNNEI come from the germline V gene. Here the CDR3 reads CASRDPGIGNQPQHF. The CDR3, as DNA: TGTGCCAGCAGGGACCCTGGCATAGGCAATCAGCCCCAGCATTTT. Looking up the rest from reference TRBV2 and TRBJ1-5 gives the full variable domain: EPEVTQTPSHQVTQMGQEVILRCVPISNHLYFYWYRQILGQKVEFLVSFYNNEISEKSEIFDDQFSVERPDGSNFTLKIRSTKLEDSAMYFCASRDPGIGNQPQHFGDGTRLSIL.